The TCR beta chain described here comes from a study of post-analysis software for immune sequencing data. Findings and caveats of the study: The five TRBV segments detected at higher frequency in patients than in controls included TRBV5-6, TRBV5-1 and TRBV20-1.

Built from TCR beta cDNA, the libraries had unique molecular identifiers in them. MiXCR was run by TCRdb on the PCR reads, yielding one entry per CDR3 protein. The sample has roughly 600,000 distinct CDR3 sequences, around 47% seen once; the top ten hold more than 1.5%. This clonotype appeared a few times. Its antigen is undetermined. V was shortened by 0 bases and J by 8 bases, with 15 bases between the two germline ends. Germline-derived CDR1 and CDR2 are MNHEY and SMNVEV (reference sequence). The CDR3 sequence is 15 residues long. The chain combines TRBV27 with TRBJ2-3; maybe TRBD2 (6 bases). This clonotype originated in a girl aged 5 to 17 with multiple sclerosis. Sequenced: blood. CDR3 nucleotides: TGTGCCAGCAGTTTATCTGTGGGAGGAGTGGCTACGCAGTATTTT. Translated, it gives CASSLSVGGVATQYF.